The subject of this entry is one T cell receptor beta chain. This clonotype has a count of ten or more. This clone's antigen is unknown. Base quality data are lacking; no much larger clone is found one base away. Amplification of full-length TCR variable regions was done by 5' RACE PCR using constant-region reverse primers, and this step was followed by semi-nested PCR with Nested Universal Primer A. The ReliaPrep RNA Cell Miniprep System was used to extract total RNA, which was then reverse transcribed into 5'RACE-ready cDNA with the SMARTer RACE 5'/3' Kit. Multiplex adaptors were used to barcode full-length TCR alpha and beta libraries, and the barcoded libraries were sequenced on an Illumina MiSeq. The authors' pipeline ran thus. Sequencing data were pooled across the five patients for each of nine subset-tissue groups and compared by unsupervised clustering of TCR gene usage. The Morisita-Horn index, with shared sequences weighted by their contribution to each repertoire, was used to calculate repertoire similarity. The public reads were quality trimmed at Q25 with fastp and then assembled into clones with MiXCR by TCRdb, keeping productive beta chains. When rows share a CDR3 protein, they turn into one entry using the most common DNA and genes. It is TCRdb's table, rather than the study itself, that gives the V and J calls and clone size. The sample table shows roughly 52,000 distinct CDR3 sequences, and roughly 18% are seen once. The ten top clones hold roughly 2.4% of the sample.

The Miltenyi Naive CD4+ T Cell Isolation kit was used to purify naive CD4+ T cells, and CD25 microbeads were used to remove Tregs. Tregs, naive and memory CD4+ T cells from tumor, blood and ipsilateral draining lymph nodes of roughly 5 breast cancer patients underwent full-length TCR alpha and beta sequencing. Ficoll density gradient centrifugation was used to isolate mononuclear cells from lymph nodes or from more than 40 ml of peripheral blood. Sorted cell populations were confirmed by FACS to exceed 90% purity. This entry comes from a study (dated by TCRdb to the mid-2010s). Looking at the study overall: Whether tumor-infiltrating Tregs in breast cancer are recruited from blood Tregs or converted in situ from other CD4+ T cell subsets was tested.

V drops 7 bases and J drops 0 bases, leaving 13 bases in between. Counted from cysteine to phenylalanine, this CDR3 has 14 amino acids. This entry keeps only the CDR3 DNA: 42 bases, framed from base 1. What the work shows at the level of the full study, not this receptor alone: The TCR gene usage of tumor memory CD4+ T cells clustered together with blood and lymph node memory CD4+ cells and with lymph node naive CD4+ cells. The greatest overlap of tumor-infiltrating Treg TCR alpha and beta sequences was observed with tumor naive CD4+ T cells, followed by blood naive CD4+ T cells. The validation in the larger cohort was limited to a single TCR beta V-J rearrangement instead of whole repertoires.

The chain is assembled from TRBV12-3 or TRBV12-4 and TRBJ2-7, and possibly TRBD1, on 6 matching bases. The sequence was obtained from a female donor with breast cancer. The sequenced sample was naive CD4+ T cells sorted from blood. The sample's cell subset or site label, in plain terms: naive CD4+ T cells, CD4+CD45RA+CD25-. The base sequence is TGTGCCAGCACAACAGGGTCGATCTCCTACGAGCAGTACTTC. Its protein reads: CASTTGSISYEQYF.